This passage covers 27 T cell receptor beta chains from one sample sequenced in a study of blood T cell repertoires in COVID-19. Only in-frame clones appear in the TCRdb table, and some are missing; sequencing was by immunoSEQ multiplex PCR. The table shows 230,000 or so clones, with roughly 76% occurring only once. Sequencing input: peripheral blood. Every receptor here comes from a woman aged 80 or over with COVID-19, enrolled during active disease.

This chain joins TRBV12-3 or TRBV12-4 and TRBJ1-5; D possibly corresponds to TRBD1 (5 bases). This CDR3 has 13 amino acids. The V end lost 0 bases, the J end lost 7 bases, and 7 bases lay between the germline ends. The CDR3 reads CASSLAGAQPQHF. The CDR3 bases are TGTGCCAGCAGTTTAGCAGGGGCCCAGCCCCAGCATTTT.

The genes are TRBV4-3 and TRBJ1-4, with 10 bases that match TRBD1. CDR1 is LGHNA and CDR2 is YSLEER in the germline V gene. The CDR3 runs 14 residues. V lost 4 bases, J lost 6 bases, and 2 bases stayed unmatched. The CDR3 protein is CASSRGTGDEKLFF. CDR3 sequence (DNA): TGCGCCAGCAGCCGAGGGACAGGGGATGAAAAACTGTTTTTT.

This clone was seen a few times. This rearrangement joins TRBV28 to TRBJ2-7, with a possible D match to TRBD2 (5 bases). CDR3 length: 14 amino acids. Germline CDR1 MDHEN, CDR2 SYDVKM. Trimming stripped 8 bases from V and 0 bases from J, with 14 bases between. As DNA, the CDR3 is TGTGCCAGCTTCGGGGTAGCAGACTCCTACGAGCAGTACTTC. It translates to CASFGVADSYEQYF.

CDR3 sequence (DNA): TGTGCCAGAGAGACAGCGGGTGTGCCTGAAGCTTTCTTT. Amino acid sequence: CARETAGVPEAFF. The chain is built from TRBV2 and TRBJ1-1, with a weak D call TRBD1 (5 bases). The CDR3 totals 13 residues. Trimming stripped 9 bases from V and 6 bases from J, with 17 bases between. Germline CDR1 SNHLY, CDR2 FYNNEI. Full variable domain (missing parts from reference TRBV2 and TRBJ1-1): EPEVTQTPSHQVTQMGQEVILRCVPISNHLYFYWYRQILGQKVEFLVSFYNNEISEKSEIFDDQFSVERPDGSNFTLKIRSTKLEDSAMYFCARETAGVPEAFFGQGTRLTVV.

This chain uses TRBV25-1 with TRBJ2-7; TRBD1 aligns across 9 bases. Germline V lookup: CDR1 MGHDK, CDR2 SYGVNS. The V segment lost 8 bases and the J segment 2 bases; nucleotides outside the gene matches: 4. The CDR3 is made up of 13 amino acids. The CDR3 region is CASARQGAYEQYF. The CDR3 nucleotides read TGTGCCAGCGCTAGACAGGGGGCCTACGAGCAGTACTTC.

The count of this clone is one. This chain links TRBV5-1 with TRBJ2-5, with 7 bases lining up with TRBD2. CDR3 length: 13 amino acids. Germline V gene lookup returns CDR1 SGHRS and CDR2 YFSETQ. Trimming at V came to 5 bases and at J to 4 bases, leaving 5 bases not matched to a gene. The CDR3 is CASSGGSGETQYF. CDR3 nucleotides: TGCGCCAGCAGTGGCGGGAGCGGAGAGACCCAGTACTTC. The entire variable domain, with the rest obtained from reference TRBV5-1 and TRBJ2-5, is as follows: KAGVTQTPRYLIKTRGQQVTLSCSPISGHRSVSWYQQTPGQGLQFLFEYFSETQRNKGNFPGRFSGRQFSNSRSEMNVSTLELGDSALYLCASSGGSGETQYFGPGTRLLVL.

The genes are TRBV5-8 and TRBJ2-5, with D possibly being TRBD2 (5 bases). The germline gives CDR1 SGHTS, CDR2 YDEGEE. The CDR3 covers 14 residues. The germline V and J ends were trimmed by 4 bases and 5 bases, with 15 bases remaining between them. The CDR3 reads CASSKREGRETQYF. For the CDR3, the DNA is TGTGCCAGCAGCAAAAGAGAGGGCCGGGAGACCCAGTACTTC.

The CDR3 DNA is TGTGCCAGCAGCATTCTGGACAGCTACACCGGGGAGCTGTTTTTT. This translates into CASSILDSYTGELFF. The V call is TRBV9, the J call TRBJ2-2; D perhaps matches TRBD1 (6 bases). This CDR3 is built from 15 residues. Germline CDR1 reads SGDLS; CDR2 reads YYNGEE. The V end was cut by 4 bases, the J end by 3 bases, with 13 bases between.

The chain combines TRBV28 with TRBJ2-7, with 12 positions matching TRBD1. CDR1 and CDR2 from the germline V gene are MDHEN and SYDVKM. The V gene end was trimmed by 8 bases and the J gene end by 3 bases; junction bases not matched to a gene: 8. The CDR3 is 15 residues long. CDR3 DNA: TGTGCCAGCGGGGGAGGGACAGGGGGCGGCTACGAGCAGTACTTC. This sequence encodes CASGGGTGGGYEQYF.

The sample holds a few counts of this clone. The junction and the germline gene differ at one end; a read error may be behind it. This chain links TRBV28 with TRBJ1-4; 9 bases align to TRBD1. Looked up from germline, CDR1 is MDHEN and CDR2 is SYDVKM. This CDR3 is 11 amino acids long. CDR3 loop: CASSSDRGSIF. Written as DNA, the CDR3 is TGTGCCAGCAGTTCCGACAGGGGGAGCATTTTT.

This chain links TRBV6-5 with TRBJ1-1; D perhaps matches TRBD1 (5 bases). The ends were cut back, 6 bases at V and 3 bases at J, with 14 bases in the middle. CDR1 is MNHEY, CDR2 SVGAGI, per germline. This CDR3 is built from 14 residues. CDR3 loop: CASRQTEVDTEAFF. CDR3 DNA sequence: TGTGCCAGCAGACAGACAGAAGTGGACACTGAAGCTTTCTTT.

The chain combines TRBV7-9 with TRBJ1-2; D is uncertain. The CDR3 runs 12 residues. Trimming pared 6 bases from V and 6 bases from J, leaving 11 bases between. Germline V lookup: CDR1 SEHNR, CDR2 FQNEAQ (reference sequence). The CDR3 sequence is CASRPRVDGYTF. Here the CDR3 DNA reads TGTGCCAGCAGACCGCGGGTGGATGGCTACACCTTC.

The chain joins TRBV6-6 to TRBJ1-2; 7 nucleotides line up with TRBD1. The V segment lost 6 bases and the J segment 3 bases; nucleotides outside the gene matches: 4. CDR1 and CDR2 (germline): MNHNY, SVGAGI (reference sequence). This CDR3 contains 13 residues. This CDR3 is CASSPTGDYGYTF. The CDR3 nucleotides are TGTGCCAGCAGCCCAACAGGGGACTATGGCTACACCTTC.

The chain links TRBV7-3 to TRBJ1-1; 11 bases fit TRBD1. The CDR3 contains 17 residues. Germline CDR1 is SGHTA and CDR2 is FQGTGA. The V gene end was trimmed by 5 bases and the J gene end by 0 bases; junction bases not matched to a gene: 8. For the CDR3, the DNA is TGTGCCAGCAGCCCGTCCGGGACAGGGGGGTTGAACACTGAAGCTTTCTTT. Protein: CASSPSGTGGLNTEAFF.

This chain connects TRBV7-3 to TRBJ2-2, with TRBD2 matching 14 bases. This CDR3 spans 16 amino acids. Germline V CDR1 and CDR2: SGHTA, FQGTGA. The V segment lost 5 bases and the J segment 7 bases; nucleotides outside the gene matches: 6. This CDR3 reads CASSPTSGRVVGELFF. In DNA form, the CDR3 reads TGTGCCAGCAGCCCGACTAGCGGGAGGGTGGTCGGGGAGCTGTTTTTT.

The chain links TRBV6-5 to TRBJ1-3; tentatively, D is TRBD1 (5 bases). Germline CDR1 and CDR2: MNHEY and SVGAGI. Deletions cut 8 bases from V and 4 bases from J, with 12 bases between. The CDR3 loop spans 13 amino acids. CDR3 sequence reads: CASGPQVGNTIYF. The CDR3 region has the DNA TGTGCCAGCGGCCCACAGGTCGGAAACACCATATATTTT.

This chain connects TRBV5-8 to TRBJ2-2, with a tentative D call TRBD2 (5 bases). The CDR3 spans 12 residues. Germline V CDR1 and CDR2: SGHTS, YDEGEE. V dropped 7 bases and J dropped 7 bases, with 11 bases sitting between them. The CDR3 protein is CASFRGIGELFF. In DNA, the CDR3 is TGTGCCAGCTTCCGAGGGATCGGGGAGCTGTTTTTT.

This clone occurred once. The CDR3 spells CASSSGALADTQYF. The CDR3 nucleotides are TGTGCCAGTAGTAGCGGGGCTTTAGCAGATACGCAGTATTTT. The genes are TRBV19 and TRBJ2-3; the D gene is possibly TRBD2 (6 bases). This CDR3 has 14 residues. Germline V gene data show CDR1 as LNHDA and CDR2 as SQIVND (reference sequence). Trimming took 4 bases from V and 4 from J, leaving 12 bases between them. The full variable domain, completed using reference TRBV19 and TRBJ2-3, is DGGITQSPKYLFRKEGQNVTLSCEQNLNHDAMYWYRQDPGQGLRLIYYSQIVNDFQKGDIAEGYSVSREKKESFPLTVTSAQKNPTAFYLCASSSGALADTQYFGPGTRLTVL.

V is TRBV9 and J is TRBJ2-2, with a tentative D call TRBD1 (6 bases). Between the trimmed V and J ends, which lost 5 bases and 0 bases, there was a span of 11 bases. This CDR3 is built from 15 residues. Per the germline V gene, CDR1 is SGDLS and CDR2 is YYNGEE. The CDR3 loop is CASRGEGANTGELFF. The CDR3 DNA sequence: TGTGCCAGCAGAGGCGAGGGGGCGAACACCGGGGAGCTGTTTTTT.

CDR3 region: CASSPRQGSYEQYF. As DNA, the CDR3 is TGTGCCAGCAGCCCCCGGCAGGGATCCTACGAGCAGTACTTC. The chain has TRBV7-2 and TRBJ2-7; maybe TRBD1 (5 bases). Per the germline V gene, CDR1 is SGHTA and CDR2 is FQGNSA. V lost 5 bases to trimming and J lost 1 base, with 12 bases between them. CDR3 size: 14 residues.

The sample holds one count of this clone. The chain has TRBV7-9 and TRBJ2-5; D is undetermined. The CDR3 totals 18 residues. The V end was cut by 5 bases, the J end by 2 bases, with 24 bases between. In germline, CDR1 is SEHNR, CDR2 FQNEAQ (reference sequence). CDR3 in amino acids: CASSPDSPDFFIQETQYF. CDR3 nucleotides: TGTGCCAGCAGCCCAGACTCACCCGACTTTTTCATTCAAGAGACCCAGTACTTC.

On this clone: One end of the junction is discordant with germline, which a read error may explain. V gene TRBV7-9 combines with J gene TRBJ2-3, with D possibly matching TRBD1 (6 bases). The CDR3 loop spans 12 amino acids. Germline values: CDR1 SEHNR, CDR2 FQNEAQ (reference sequence). CDR3 sequence (DNA): TGTGCCAGCAGCTTAAAGACAGGTACGCAGTATTTT. Translated: CASSLKTGTQYF.

The CDR3 sequence is CASSLIGRTTDTEAFF. In DNA form, the CDR3 reads TGTGCCAGCAGCCTAATCGGACGGACAACAGACACTGAAGCTTTCTTT. The chain links TRBV28 to TRBJ1-1; a possible D gene is TRBD1 (5 bases). V gave up 6 bases and J gave up 3 bases, with 20 bases separating them. The CDR3 loop spans 16 amino acids. Germline CDR1 MDHEN, CDR2 SYDVKM.

This sequence joins TRBV5-4 and TRBJ2-2, with TRBD2 matching over 16 bases. CDR1 SGHNT and CDR2 YYREEE come from the germline V gene (reference sequence). This CDR3 has 18 residues. Trimming cost V 4 bases and J 3 bases; bases outside gene matches: 6. The CDR3 here is CASSPGLAGGFDTGELFF. CDR3 DNA sequence: TGTGCCAGCAGCCCGGGACTAGCGGGAGGGTTCGACACCGGGGAGCTGTTTTTT.

This clone has just one count. The chain is built from TRBV30 and TRBJ2-3, with TRBD2 identical over 9 bases. CDR3 length: 17 amino acids. V gave up 5 bases and J gave up 8 bases; unmatched junction bases: 20. Germline CDR1 reads GTSNPN; CDR2 reads SVGIG (reference sequence). This chain's CDR3 is CAWAAGVRAGGRGTQYF. The CDR3 nucleotides are TGTGCCTGGGCTGCCGGGGTGCGGGCGGGAGGGAGAGGTACGCAGTATTTT.

This clone appeared a few times. This chain links TRBV5-8 with TRBJ1-2, with a tentative D call TRBD1 (5 bases). The V end lost 4 bases, the J end lost 4 bases, and 20 bases lay between the germline ends. The CDR3 totals 16 residues. CDR1 is SGHTS, CDR2 YDEGEE, per germline. The CDR3 DNA is TGTGCCAGCAGCGTGGGGGGGGAACGACAGATCTATGGCTACACCTTC. As protein: CASSVGGERQIYGYTF.

This chain connects TRBV7-2 to TRBJ2-5; 8 bases align to TRBD1. This CDR3 contains 13 residues. Germline trimming cut 3 bases from V and 5 bases from J; bases unmatched to any gene: 2. From germline, CDR1 is SGHTA and CDR2 FQGNSA. CDR3 nucleotide sequence: TGTGCCAGCAGCTTGGACAGGGCTGAGACCCAGTACTTC. It specifies CASSLDRAETQYF.